These 16 T cell receptor beta chains were all obtained from the same sample, sequenced in a study of post-analysis software for immune sequencing data. Overall study findings and caveats: With TRBV5-6, TRBV5-1 and TRBV20-1 included, five TRBV segments were more frequent in patients than in controls.

TCR beta cDNA libraries had unique molecular identifiers. A single record per CDR3 protein comes from TCRdb applying MiXCR to the PCR reads. The data hold 750,000 to 950,000 distinct CDR3 sequences, with about half observed a single time. The antigens of these receptors remain unknown. Sequences were obtained from blood. The receptors were sampled from a girl aged 5-17 years with multiple sclerosis.

The gene calls are TRBV4-2 and TRBJ2-4, with D maybe TRBD1 (6 bases). The J call may not be correct, given that the DNA end is closer to TRBJ2-7. The germline gives CDR1 LGHNA, CDR2 YNFKEQ. The CDR3 consists of 15 residues. The CDR3 nucleotides are TGTGCCAGCAGCCAAGGACAGGACAGCTCCTACGAGCAGTACTTC. Its protein is CASSQGQDSSYEQYF.

The chain couples TRBV7-2 to TRBJ2-3; 15 bases fit TRBD2. This CDR3 spans 19 amino acids. In germline, CDR1 is SGHTA, CDR2 FQGNSA. Unmatched junction bases numbered 10, after V lost 6 bases and J lost 0 bases. CDR3 loop: CASRSPGLAGGPSTDTQYF. The CDR3 region has the DNA TGTGCCAGCAGATCCCCGGGACTAGCGGGGGGACCTAGCACAGATACGCAGTATTTT. The full variable domain, with the rest looked up from reference TRBV7-2 and TRBJ2-3, is GAGVSQSPSNKVTEKGKDVELRCDPISGHTALYWYRQSLGQGLEFLIYFQGNSAPDKSGLPSDRFSAERTGGSVSTLTIQRTQQEDSAVYLCASRSPGLAGGPSTDTQYFGPGTRLTVL.

This sequence joins TRBV12-3 or TRBV12-4 and TRBJ2-6, with D unresolved. Trimming took 8 bases from V and 3 from J, leaving 8 bases between them. The CDR3 consists of 13 residues. The CDR3 bases are TGTGCCAGCCTCAAGGGTGGGGCCAACGTCCTGACTTTC. It codes for CASLKGGANVLTF.

The CDR3 loop is CASSLDRVGGGYTF. CDR3 DNA sequence: TGTGCCAGCAGTCTCGACAGGGTTGGTGGTGGCTACACCTTC. This chain connects TRBV12-3 or TRBV12-4 to TRBJ1-2; 7 nucleotides match TRBD1. There are 14 residues in the CDR3. After removal of 5 bases from V and 7 bases from J, the junction contained 10 bases not matched to a gene.

The V and J genes are TRBV15 and TRBJ2-5; 10 bases agree with TRBD2. Germline assignment: CDR1 LNHNV and CDR2 YYDKDF (reference sequence). The CDR3 has 14 residues. The V segment lost 8 bases and the J segment 2 bases; nucleotides outside the gene matches: 5. DNA for the CDR3: TGTGCCACCCTAGCGGGGGTCTTTCAAGAGACCCAGTACTTC. Its protein product is CATLAGVFQETQYF. Based on the CDR3 plus reference TRBV15 and TRBJ2-5, the full variable domain is DAMVIQNPRYQVTQFGKPVTLSCSQTLNHNVMYWYQQKSSQAPKLLFHYYDKDFNNEADTPDNFQSRRPNTSFCFLDIRSPGLGDTAMYLCATLAGVFQETQYFGPGTRLLVL.

V is TRBV6-6 and J is TRBJ2-5; tentatively, D is TRBD2 (6 bases). The CDR3 consists of 13 residues. Trimming shortened V by 3 bases and J by 3 bases, and 8 bases separated the two germline ends. Germline V gives CDR1 MNHNY, CDR2 SVGAGI (reference sequence). CDR3 bases: TGTGCCAGCAGTTATAAGCGGGAAGAGACCCAGTACTTC. Its translation is CASSYKREETQYF.

This chain joins TRBV30 and TRBJ2-5; no definite D call. The J call could be wrong; TRBJ2-7 is a better fit for the DNA end. In germline, CDR1 is GTSNPN, CDR2 SVGIG (reference sequence). The CDR3 has 13 residues. The CDR3 loop reads CAWSVLNGDEQYF. CDR3 sequence (DNA): TGTGCCTGGAGTGTTTTAAACGGTGACGAGCAGTACTTC.

The gene calls are TRBV28 and TRBJ1-2; D remains ambiguous. V lost 6 bases and J lost 1, with 12 bases in between. CDR1 and CDR2 (germline): MDHEN, SYDVKM. The CDR3 runs 14 residues. The CDR3 region has the DNA TGTGCCAGCAGGAGATTACAGCTTAACTATGGCTACACCTTC. Residues: CASRRLQLNYGYTF.

This chain uses TRBV7-9 with TRBJ2-7, with 8 bases identical to TRBD2. The CDR3 has 16 amino acids. The germline V gene encodes CDR1 SEHNR and CDR2 FQNEAQ (reference sequence). J was trimmed by 4 bases and V by 5 bases; bases with no gene match: 13. CDR3 DNA: TGTGCCAGCAGCACACACCTAGCGGGCGCACCTTACGAGCAGTACTTC. Residues: CASSTHLAGAPYEQYF.

The J gene is TRBJ2-1, the V gene TRBV11-3; D unresolved. Germline CDR1 and CDR2: SGHNT and YENEEA. V lost 4 bases and J 4 bases, leaving 14 bases between the germline ends. The CDR3 is made up of 15 amino acids. CDR3: CASSSPPPEYNEQFF. The CDR3 bases are TGTGCCAGCAGCTCACCTCCCCCGGAGTACAATGAGCAGTTCTTC.

The V call is TRBV2, the J call TRBJ1-5; 11 bases map to TRBD1. Germline CDR1 SNHLY, CDR2 FYNNEI. V lost 6 bases to trimming and J lost 1 base; unmatched junction nucleotides: 23. This CDR3 comprises 22 residues. The DNA for the CDR3 is TGTGCCAGCAGCCATATTGGACAGGGGGCCTCGCTAATGGACCTGAGCAATCAGCCCCAGCATTTT. It yields the protein CASSHIGQGASLMDLSNQPQHF. The variable domain in full, with the rest retrieved from reference TRBV2 and TRBJ1-5, is EPEVTQTPSHQVTQMGQEVILRCVPISNHLYFYWYRQILGQKVEFLVSFYNNEISEKSEIFDDQFSVERPDGSNFTLKIRSTKLEDSAMYFCASSHIGQGASLMDLSNQPQHFGDGTRLSIL.

The chain is built from TRBV3-1 and TRBJ1-2; TRBD1 might be the D (6 bases). V was cut by 7 bases and J by 0 bases, with 15 bases left in between. The CDR3 runs 15 residues. Germline lookup yields CDR1 LGHDT and CDR2 YNNKEL (reference sequence). The CDR3 protein is CASTSWDNSNYGYTF. CDR3 coding DNA: TGTGCCAGCACCTCGTGGGACAATTCTAACTATGGCTACACCTTC.

As for this clonotype: A much larger clone is a single base away; this may be a read error. V usage is TRBV7-3 and J usage is TRBJ2-7, with 7 bases lining up with TRBD1. The J call may not be correct, given that the DNA end is closer to TRBJ2-5. Germline assignment: CDR1 SGHTA and CDR2 FQGTGA. The CDR3 runs to 13 residues. The CDR3 DNA follows: TGTGCCAGCAGCTCGACAGGGCAAGGGACCCAGTACTTC. Translation: CASSSTGQGTQYF.

The chain is built from TRBV11-1 and TRBJ2-1, with D maybe TRBD2 (5 bases). In germline, CDR1 is SGHAT, CDR2 FQDESV (reference sequence). There are 17 residues in the CDR3. The V end lost 2 bases, the J end lost 2 bases, and 16 bases lay between the germline ends. The DNA of the CDR3 is TGTGCCAGCAGCTTACGGGTCGCACTAGGGCCCTACAATGAGCAGTTCTTC. Amino acid sequence: CASSLRVALGPYNEQFF.

The chain combines TRBV20-1 with TRBJ2-5; D remains unclear. This CDR3 has 18 amino acids. Germline CDR1 DFQATT, CDR2 SNEGSKA (reference sequence). Trimming took 0 bases from V and 0 from J, leaving 20 bases between them. Here the CDR3 DNA reads TGCAGTGCTAGAGATCATCGGACCGACCTGCGGTACCAAGAGACCCAGTACTTC. Its translation: CSARDHRTDLRYQETQYF.

V is TRBV29-1 and J is TRBJ2-3; possible D gene TRBD1, 6 bases. Germline assignment: CDR1 SQVTM and CDR2 ANQGSEA. Trimming left V 8 bases short and J 0 bases short, with 15 bases between. The CDR3 has 14 amino acids. CDR3 in DNA: TGCAGCTCGTTCACAGGGTGGAGCACAGATACGCAGTATTTT. It specifies CSSFTGWSTDTQYF.